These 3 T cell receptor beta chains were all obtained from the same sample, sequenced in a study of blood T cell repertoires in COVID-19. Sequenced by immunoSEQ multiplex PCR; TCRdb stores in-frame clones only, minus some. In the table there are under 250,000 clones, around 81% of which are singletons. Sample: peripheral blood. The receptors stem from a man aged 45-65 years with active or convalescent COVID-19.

This CDR3 is CASSYGAGLNSPLHF. CDR3 DNA: TGTGCCAGCAGTTACGGGGCAGGCCTAAATTCACCCCTCCACTTT. This chain uses TRBV6-5 with TRBJ1-6; D is perhaps TRBD1 (5 bases). The CDR3 loop spans 15 amino acids. Germline V CDR1 and CDR2: MNHEY, SVGAGI. Trimming stripped 2 bases from V and 7 bases from J, with 12 bases between.

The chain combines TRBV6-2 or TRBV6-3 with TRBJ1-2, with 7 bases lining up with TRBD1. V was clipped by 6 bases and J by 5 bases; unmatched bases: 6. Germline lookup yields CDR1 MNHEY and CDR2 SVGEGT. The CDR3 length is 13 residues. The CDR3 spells CASSVTGEYGYTF. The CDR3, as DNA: TGTGCCAGCAGCGTCACAGGGGAGTATGGCTACACCTTC.

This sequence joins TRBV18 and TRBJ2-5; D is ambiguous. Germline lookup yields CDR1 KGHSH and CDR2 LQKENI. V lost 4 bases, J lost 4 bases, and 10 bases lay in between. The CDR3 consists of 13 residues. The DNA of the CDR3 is TGTGCCAGCTCACGTGAACAAAGAGAGACCCAGTACTTC. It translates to CASSREQRETQYF.